This T cell receptor (beta chain) came from a study of shared clonotypes between healthy human individuals. Some clones are missing from TCRdb's copy, which holds only in-frame ones; the method was immunoSEQ multiplex PCR. The sample shows 550,000 to 600,000 clones, roughly 79% of them seen only once. The CDR3 loop spans 14 amino acids. J lost 2 bases, V lost 5 bases, and 5 bases had no gene match. Germline V gene sequence: CDR1 MDHEN, CDR2 SYDVKM. It was around 100 million PBMCs that unsorted samples used for genomic DNA. Sequencing was carried out using PBMCs. V gene TRBV28 combines with J gene TRBJ2-7; 8 nucleotides agree with TRBD1. The clonotype was recovered from a woman in her forties in good health. Some clones in this sample may be carry-over from other donors' samples. In DNA form, the CDR3 reads TGTGCCAGCAGTATCTCGGACAGGGCCTACGAGCAGTACTTC. As protein: CASSISDRAYEQYF.